The T cell receptor beta chain under discussion was sequenced for a study of CD8 T cells in Susac syndrome. V lost 0 bases, J lost 2 bases, and 10 bases lay in between. CDR3 length: 15 residues. Germline values: CDR1 SGHDT, CDR2 YYEEEE. RNA, at about 0.45 to 1 ug, was reverse transcribed with random hexamers. TCRdb passed the immunoSEQ multiplex PCR reads through MiXCR, listing each CDR3 protein once. The sample holds around 180,000 distinct CDR3 sequences, about 94% seen once. The chain combines TRBV5-6 with TRBJ2-3, with D unclear. This sequence originates from a human donor with multiple sclerosis. Sequencing was performed on CD4+ T cells from PBMCs. The CDR3 nucleotides are TGTGCCAGCAGCTTGGAGCGTGGATCCACAGATACGCAGTATTTT. Protein product: CASSLERGSTDTQYF. The full variable domain, in which reference TRBV5-6 and TRBJ2-3 provide the parts outside the CDR3, is DAGVTQSPTHLIKTRGQQVTLRCSPKSGHDTVSWYQQALGQGPQFIFQYYEEEERQRGNFPDRFSGHQFPNYSSELNVNALLLGDSALYLCASSLERGSTDTQYFGPGTRLTVL.